The clone carrying this TCR beta chain turned up a few times. Its antigen is unknown. These data originate in a study of early T cells in non-severe SARS-CoV-2 infection. Whole-study context: Chains were not paired, and sequencing was done on bulk RNA from unsorted whole blood.

Tagging with unique molecular identifiers was applied to individual cDNA molecules. Using its own MiXCR run on the 5' RACE reads, TCRdb lists one record per CDR3 protein. The profile shows around 81,000 distinct CDR3 sequences, 13% to 15% of them singletons. Per the germline V gene, CDR1 is SGHKS and CDR2 is YYEKEE (reference sequence). The V gene lost 2 bases and the J gene lost 3 bases, with 17 bases spanning the gap. The CDR3 runs to 17 residues. Study conclusions and caveats: Matching with VDJdb favored anti-spike CD8 responses (missing private and CD4 specificities).

Sequencing was performed on whole blood. The clonotype comes from an adult who was a healthcare worker with PCR-confirmed SARS-CoV-2 infection or an uninfected control (not recorded which). V and J are TRBV5-5 and TRBJ1-4, with unresolved D. CDR3 nucleotide sequence: TGTGCCAGCAGCTTCGAGAAGGGAAGTGGTCCTAATGAAAAACTGTTTTTT. Translated: CASSFEKGSGPNEKLFF.